Listed below are T cell receptor beta chains from one sample, sequenced in a study of T-cell memory formation after mild COVID-19. TCRdb processed the 5' RACE reads anew with MiXCR; each CDR3 protein has one entry. The profile shows fewer than 600,000 distinct CDR3 sequences, about a fifth of them singletons. Sequenced material: PBMCs or a T cell subset sorted from them (not recorded which). The source is an adult woman who had mild COVID-19 (a few samples of this study predate the infection). Cell type and time point are not known. Both conserved end residues are part of each CDR3. The D gene is left open where the match is weak. Where a row states a size, it is once, few, many or the class of an expanded clone; other rows omit it.

>few|TRBV5-6|TRBJ2-4|TRBD1
TGTGCCAGCAGCACCACACAGGGGATGATAAACATTCAGTACTTC
CASSTTQGMINIQYF
>few|TRBV20-1|TRBJ2-7|-
TGCAGTGCCCCAGGGTCCCCTGCGGGAGAGCAGTACTTC
CSAPGSPAGEQYF
>many|TRBV20-1|TRBJ2-7|TRBD1
TGCAGTGCTCTACAGGGGAGAGGCGAGCAGTACTTC
CSALQGRGEQYF
>few|TRBV5-1|TRBJ2-1|TRBD2
TGCGCCAGCAGCAAGGAACTAGCGGGGAGTGTGTCGCGTGAGCAGTTCTTC
CASSKELAGSVSREQFF
>-|TRBV12-3/TRBV12-4|TRBJ2-2|TRBD1
TGTGCCAGCACTCCTCCTACCGCCCACCCGGGACAGGGGTTTATCGGGGAGCTGTTTTTT
CASTPPTAHPGQGFIGELFF
>-|TRBV7-2|TRBJ1-4|TRBD1
TGTGCCAGCAGCCGACAGGGAAATGAAAAACTGTTTTTT
CASSRQGNEKLFF
>-|TRBV25-1|TRBJ2-1|TRBD1
TGTGCCAGCAGTGAACGACAGGGGCGTGAAGTTGAGCAGTTCTTC
CASSERQGREVEQFF
>-|TRBV2|TRBJ2-3|-
TGTGCCAGCAGTATCTCGGGGGTTACTAGCACAGATACGCAGTATTTT
CASSISGVTSTDTQYF
>-|TRBV3-1|TRBJ2-3|TRBD2
TGTGCCAGCAGCGGACGGACTAGCGGCACAGATACGCAGTATTTT
CASSGRTSGTDTQYF
>-|TRBV21-1|TRBJ2-1|-
TGTGCCAGCAGCAAAGTCGGGGTTACTAGCGGGAGCCGCAATGAGCAGTTCTTC
CASSKVGVTSGSRNEQFF
>many|TRBV3-1|TRBJ2-7|-
TGTGCCAGCAGCCTCGGACATATCGATGAGCAGTACTTC
CASSLGHIDEQYF
>-|TRBV20-1|TRBJ1-1|-
TGCAGTGCTATGACTCAAAGGGGGTCCATCAACACTGAAGCTTTCTTT
CSAMTQRGSINTEAFF
>few|TRBV18|TRBJ1-1|-
TGTGCCAGCTCCCCTGGGCAGGTGACTGAAGCTTTCTTT
CASSPGQVTEAFF
>-|TRBV6-5|TRBJ1-2|-
TGTGCCACCGCCGACGGATATGGCTACACCTTC
CATADGYGYTF
>few|TRBV19|TRBJ2-5|TRBD2
TGTGCCAGTAGCGCTAGCGGGAGTCTGTGGGAGACCCAGTACTTC
CASSASGSLWETQYF
>few|TRBV7-2|TRBJ2-2|-
TGTGCCAACACGGGGCCCCACGGGGAGCTGTTTTTT
CANTGPHGELFF
>-|TRBV4-2|TRBJ2-7|-
TGTGCCAGCAGCCAGAAGGAATTCTACGAGCAGTACTTC
CASSQKEFYEQYF
>many|TRBV27|TRBJ1-5|TRBD1
TGTGCCAGCAGGAGACAGGGTAGGGGTCAGCCCCAGCATTTT
CASRRQGRGQPQHF
>-|TRBV5-1|TRBJ2-7|TRBD2
TGCGCCACCGCTCTGGCGGGAGGCGTCTCCTACGAGCAGTACTTC
CATALAGGVSYEQYF
>few|TRBV15|TRBJ2-2|TRBD1
TGTGCCACCAGCAGAGAGGACAGGGGACTCACCGGGGAGCTGTTTTTT
CATSREDRGLTGELFF
>-|TRBV29-1|TRBJ1-4|-
TGCAGCGTGATAGGGGGGTTTAATGAAAAACTGTTTTTT
CSVIGGFNEKLFF
>few|TRBV7-2|TRBJ1-5|-
TGTGCCAGCAGCTTAGAGGCGGGTTTGAGCAATCAGCCCCAGCATTTT
CASSLEAGLSNQPQHF
>-|TRBV29-1|TRBJ1-1|-
TGCAGCGTTGGACAGGCCGTGAACACTGAAGCTTTCTTT
CSVGQAVNTEAFF
>-|TRBV7-9|TRBJ2-7|-
TGTGCCAGCAGCTTATCCTATGGGAACTACGAGCAGTACTTC
CASSLSYGNYEQYF
>few|TRBV6-2/TRBV6-3|TRBJ1-5|-
TGTGCCAGCAGTCCGTCATCGTTTATGGGCAATCAGCCCCAGCATTTT
CASSPSSFMGNQPQHF
>few|TRBV10-3|TRBJ2-1|TRBD1
TGTGCCACCCTAGACAGGGGGCTAGGCTGGGAGCAGTTCTTC
CATLDRGLGWEQFF
>few|TRBV20-1|TRBJ2-1|-
TGCAGTGCTAGGACTAGCTACAATGAGCAGTTCTTC
CSARTSYNEQFF
>once|TRBV6-5|TRBJ1-5|-
TGTGCCAGCAGACGCCGGAGGGGAAGCAATCAGCCCCAGCATTTT
CASRRRRGSNQPQHF
>few|TRBV6-5|TRBJ1-6|-
TGTGCCAGCAGTATCGCCTCGCCGGGACGGACTAATTCACCCCTCCACTTT
CASSIASPGRTNSPLHF
>-|TRBV12-3/TRBV12-4|TRBJ2-2|TRBD2
TGTGCCAGCGTCGGAGGCGGGAGTCGGACCGGGGAGCTGTTTTTT
CASVGGGSRTGELFF
>-|TRBV2|TRBJ2-1|TRBD1
TGTGCCAGCAGTGATAGAAGGACAGGGGGGTACAATGAGCAGTTCTTC
CASSDRRTGGYNEQFF
>-|TRBV27|TRBJ1-6|-
TGTGCCAGCAGGTTGGACGGTACGTGGGGTCGAGCCCTCCACTTT
CASRLDGTWGRALHF
>few|TRBV7-7|TRBJ2-5|-
TGTGCTAGCAGCTCCGAGGGGAGTGGGACCCAGTACTTC
CASSSEGSGTQYF
>-|TRBV2|TRBJ1-5|-
TGTGCCAGCAGTGAAGACAGGGAGCAGCTGCCCCAGCATTTT
CASSEDREQLPQHF
>-|TRBV2|TRBJ1-6|-
TGTGCCAGCATACGGGGGATGAGTTCACCCCTCCACTTT
CASIRGMSSPLHF
>-|TRBV6-5|TRBJ2-7|TRBD2
TGTCCGCCCGGGGGGGCCTACGAGCAGTACTTC
CPPGGAYEQYF
>many|TRBV7-9|TRBJ2-3|TRBD2
TGTGCCAGCAGCTTTCCGGGACTAGCGGACACGGATACGCAGTATTTT
CASSFPGLADTDTQYF
>few|TRBV6-2/TRBV6-3|TRBJ2-7|-
TGTGCCAGCAGTCCAGGGACGGAACTGCAGTACTTC
CASSPGTELQYF
>-|TRBV28|TRBJ1-3|-
TGTGCCAGCAGCTTTACAGGATTTTCCTCTGGAAACACCATATATTTT
CASSFTGFSSGNTIYF
>-|TRBV7-3|TRBJ2-1|-
TGTGCCAGCAGCCCATTGGGGTACTCCTACAATGAGCAGTTCTTC
CASSPLGYSYNEQFF
>-|TRBV6-2/TRBV6-3|TRBJ2-5|TRBD2
TGTGCCAGCAACAACGGAGCTAGCGGGGAGACCCAGTACTTC
CASNNGASGETQYF